The present T cell receptor beta chain was sequenced within a study of spatial heterogeneity in lung cancer. Study summary: A consistent excess of beta-chain over alpha-chain sequences was detected.

Regarding this clonotype: What it binds is not known. The size of this beta chain means little, since it is a stray read in a library made for alpha chains.

Stated time point: sample taken at primary tumor resection. The study sequenced unsorted whole RNA from tumor, nontumor lung or frozen PBMC. Study-wide findings and caveats: Estimation of coverage gave values of about 7% for alpha and approximately 12% for beta chains in tumor T cells. One measure, the expanded intratumoral alpha and beta TCR count, tracked tumor mutation counts.

Trimming removed 1 base from V and 0 bases from J; junction bases left unmatched: 3. Germline assignment: CDR1 SGHTA and CDR2 FQGNSA. This CDR3 region has 16 residues. TCRdb reprocessed the 5' RACE reads via MiXCR and lists one record per CDR3 protein. Among about 9,200 distinct CDR3 sequences, about 53% were seen once, and the ten largest hold 25% to 30%. Specimen: lung tumor tissue, collected at surgery. The clonotype comes from a female donor with early-stage non-small cell lung cancer. The rearrangement links TRBV7-2 to TRBJ1-3; 7 nucleotides align to TRBD1. The chain's CDR3 is CASSLDRTGSGNTIYF. CDR3 DNA: TGTGCCAGCAGCTTAGATAGGACAGGCTCTGGAAACACCATATATTTT.